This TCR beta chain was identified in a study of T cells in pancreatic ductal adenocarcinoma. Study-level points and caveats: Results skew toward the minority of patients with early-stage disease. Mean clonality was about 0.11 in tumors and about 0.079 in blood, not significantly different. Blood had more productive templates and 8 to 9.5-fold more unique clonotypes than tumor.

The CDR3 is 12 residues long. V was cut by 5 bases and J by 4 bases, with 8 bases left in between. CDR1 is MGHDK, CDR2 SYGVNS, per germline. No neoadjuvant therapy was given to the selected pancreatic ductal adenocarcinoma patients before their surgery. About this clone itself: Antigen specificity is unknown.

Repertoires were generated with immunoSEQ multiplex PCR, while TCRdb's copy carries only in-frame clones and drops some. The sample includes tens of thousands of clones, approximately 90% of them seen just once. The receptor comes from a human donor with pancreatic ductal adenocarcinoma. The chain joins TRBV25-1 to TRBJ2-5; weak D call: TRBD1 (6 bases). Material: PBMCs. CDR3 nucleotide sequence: TGTGCCAGCAGTCAGGGGTCAGAGACCCAGTACTTC. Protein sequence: CASSQGSETQYF. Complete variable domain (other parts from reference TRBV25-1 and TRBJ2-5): EADIYQTPRYLVIGTGKKITLECSQTMGHDKMYWYQQDPGMELHLIHYSYGVNSTEKGDLSSESTVSRIRTEHFPLTLESARPSHTSQYLCASSQGSETQYFGPGTRLLVL.